Following are 18 T cell receptor beta chains from one sample sequenced in a study of human T cells and chemical hapten exposure. TCRdb reprocessed the RACE reads with MiXCR, giving one entry per CDR3 protein. The sample yields approximately 110,000 distinct CDR3 sequences, 9.5% to 11% seen once. Time point described: patch test 1, 2 weeks after DPC sensitization. Regarding treatment: therapeutic diphenylcyclopropenone sensitization with weekly scalp DPC. Sequencing used whole blood, obtained in connection with sensitization to the hapten diphenylcyclopropenone (DPC). These receptors all stem from a woman aged 40 to 50 with alopecia areata. Some clones in this sample may be carry-over from other donors' samples.

This clonotype was seen ten or more times. The CDR3 nucleotides are TGTGCCAGCAGCGAGATACAGTACTCTGGAAACACCATATATTTT. Encoded protein: CASSEIQYSGNTIYF. This chain connects TRBV11-2 to TRBJ1-3; D is ambiguous. Germline V gives CDR1 SGHAT, CDR2 FQNNGV. CDR3 length: 15 residues. Trimming took off 5 bases at V and 0 bases at J, with 11 bases between the two ends.

The chain carries TRBV10-1 and TRBJ1-1; 8 bases are a match to TRBD1. Germline V gives CDR1 WNHNN, CDR2 SYGVQD (reference sequence). The V gene end was trimmed by 5 bases and the J gene end by 8 bases; junction bases not matched to a gene: 10. CDR3 length: 14 residues. In DNA, the CDR3 is TGCGCCAGCAGTTCAGAATTGACAGGGGCCGAAGCTTTCTTT. This sequence encodes CASSSELTGAEAFF.

This clonotype was detected only a few times. CDR3 nucleotide sequence: TGTGCCAGCAGCTTGGGGATCACTGAAGCTTTCTTT. It translates to CASSLGITEAFF. The V call is TRBV5-5, the J call TRBJ1-1; D ambiguous. The CDR3 covers 12 residues. Germline CDR1 is SGHKS and CDR2 is YYEKEE (reference sequence). Trimming shortened V by 0 bases and J by 4 bases, and 4 bases separated the two germline ends.

V and J are TRBV7-9 and TRBJ2-1; a weak D match, TRBD1 (6 bases). Germline V gene lookup returns CDR1 SEHNR and CDR2 FQNEAQ (reference sequence). V shed 4 bases and J shed 6 bases, with 10 bases lying between them. This CDR3 is built from 13 residues. CDR3 bases: TGTGCCAGCAGCTCGGACAGTACCAATGAGCAGTTCTTC. Protein product: CASSSDSTNEQFF.

This clonotype was observed a few times. The rearrangement joins TRBV11-2 to TRBJ2-3, with 11 bases that match TRBD2. The CDR3 contains 17 residues. Germline V gene sequence: CDR1 SGHAT, CDR2 FQNNGV. The trim removed 1 base at V and 5 bases at J, leaving 8 bases unmatched. As DNA, the CDR3 is TGTGCCAGCAGCTTAGCAGTACGGCTAGCGGGGGGAGATACGCAGTATTTT. It specifies CASSLAVRLAGGDTQYF.

This clonotype was recorded a few times. The chain links TRBV19 to TRBJ2-1, with 11 bases that match TRBD2. Germline values: CDR1 LNHDA, CDR2 SQIVND (reference sequence). This CDR3 has 17 amino acids. V was clipped by 3 bases and J by 2 bases; unmatched bases: 6. The CDR3 DNA reads as TGTGCCAGTAGTATCTCCGGGACTAGCGGAACCTACAATGAGCAGTTCTTC. Translated: CASSISGTSGTYNEQFF.

This clonotype was detected many times. V gene TRBV20-1 combines with J gene TRBJ1-1; D perhaps matches TRBD1 (5 bases). Germline values: CDR1 DFQATT, CDR2 SNEGSKA (reference sequence). Between the trimmed V and J ends, which lost 1 base and 0 bases, there was a span of 9 bases. CDR3 length equals 14 residues. In DNA form, the CDR3 reads TGCAGTGCTAGAGTAAGACAGATGAACACTGAAGCTTTCTTT. As protein: CSARVRQMNTEAFF.

The genes are TRBV29-1 and TRBJ2-7; 9 bases map to TRBD2. CDR1 and CDR2 from the germline V gene are SQVTM and ANQGSEA. Trimming cost V 5 bases and J 1 base; bases outside gene matches: 6. There are 14 residues in the CDR3. CDR3 bases: TGCAGCGTTTGTTTGGGACTAGCTTCCTACGAGCAGTACTTC. Protein product: CSVCLGLASYEQYF.

This clonotype was recorded many times. The V and J genes are TRBV18 and TRBJ1-5; D ambiguous. Germline loops: CDR1 KGHSH, CDR2 LQKENI. V lost 3 bases and J 0 bases, leaving 6 bases between the germline ends. The CDR3 has 14 amino acids. The CDR3 nucleotides are TGTGCCAGCTCACCTCTAGATAGCAATCAGCCCCAGCATTTT. It codes for CASSPLDSNQPQHF. Based on the CDR3 plus reference TRBV18 and TRBJ1-5, the full variable domain is NAGVMQNPRHLVRRRGQEARLRCSPMKGHSHVYWYRQLPEEGLKFMVYLQKENIIDESGMPKERFSAEFPKEGPSILRIQQVVRGDSAAYFCASSPLDSNQPQHFGDGTRLSIL.

Many counts were recorded for this clonotype. The chain links TRBV18 to TRBJ1-6, with TRBD1 as a possible D gene (6 bases). The ends were cut back, 3 bases at V and 11 bases at J, with 14 bases in the middle. The CDR3 is made up of 14 amino acids. The germline V gene has CDR1 KGHSH and CDR2 LQKENI. As DNA, the CDR3 is TGTGCCAGCTCACCGGACCTGGGGGGGCCACCCCTCCACTTT. This translates into CASSPDLGGPPLHF.

This clonotype was counted many times. This rearrangement joins TRBV20-1 to TRBJ2-5; possibly TRBD2 for D (8 bases). V lost 6 bases and J 2 bases, leaving 19 bases between the germline ends. This CDR3 has 15 residues. CDR1 is DFQATT, CDR2 SNEGSKA, per germline (reference sequence). The CDR3 loop reads CSAPPGRGLQETQYF. As DNA, the CDR3 is TGCAGTGCCCCCCCCGGGAGGGGGCTTCAAGAGACCCAGTACTTC.

This clonotype came up many times. This chain connects TRBV7-2 to TRBJ1-2; D remains ambiguous. Germline V gene data show CDR1 as SGHTA and CDR2 as FQGNSA. This CDR3 has 13 amino acids. The V and J ends lost 5 bases and 6 bases respectively, with 13 bases between them. The CDR3 DNA is TGTGCCAGCAGCCGCACAGTGGGTGATGGCTACACCTTC. As protein: CASSRTVGDGYTF.

This clonotype was seen repeatedly, ten times or more. The V and J genes are TRBV29-1 and TRBJ1-1; 11 nucleotides agree with TRBD1. The CDR3 runs 12 residues. CDR1 and CDR2 from the germline V gene are SQVTM and ANQGSEA. The junction had 2 bases not matched to a gene; V was cut back by 4 bases and J by 7 bases. Here the CDR3 reads CSVVGQGGEAFF. The CDR3 coding sequence is TGCAGCGTTGTGGGACAGGGGGGTGAAGCTTTCTTT.

The table lists this clonotype with many counts. CDR3 DNA sequence: TGTGCCAGCAGCTTTGGTGAACTACAGTTCTTC. Translating it yields CASSFGELQFF. The V and J genes are TRBV11-2 and TRBJ2-1; no clear D. CDR3 length: 11 amino acids. Germline values: CDR1 SGHAT, CDR2 FQNNGV. V lost 3 bases and J 13 bases, leaving 10 bases between the germline ends.

The sample holds a few counts of this clonotype. The chain combines TRBV12-3 or TRBV12-4 with TRBJ1-1; TRBD1 is a possible D gene (6 bases). The CDR3 runs 14 residues. The V end lost 7 bases, the J end lost 0 bases, and 12 bases lay between the germline ends. CDR3 sequence: CASTGQTMNTEAFF. CDR3 DNA: TGTGCCAGCACCGGACAGACCATGAACACTGAAGCTTTCTTT.

This clonotype was observed at least ten times. The chain combines TRBV6-6 with TRBJ1-5; 7 bases align to TRBD1. The germline CDR1 and CDR2 sequences are MNHNY and SVGAGI (reference sequence). V shed 7 bases, J shed 7 bases, and the junction held 7 bases outside the gene matches. The CDR3 extends over 13 amino acids. CDR3 coding DNA: TGTGCCAGCAAGGTCAGGGGGTACCAGCCCCAGCATTTT. Translation gives CASKVRGYQPQHF.

Ten or more counts support this clonotype. The V gene is TRBV27, the J gene TRBJ2-7, with 9 bases lining up with TRBD2. Trimming at V came to 8 bases and at J to 1 base, leaving 3 bases not matched to a gene. Germline V lookup: CDR1 MNHEY, CDR2 SMNVEV (reference sequence). CDR3 length: 13 residues. The chain's CDR3 is CASGLAGSYEQYF. CDR3 nucleotides: TGTGCCAGCGGGCTAGCGGGGTCCTACGAGCAGTACTTC.

This rearrangement joins TRBV7-2 to TRBJ1-4; TRBD1 matches 12 bases. Germline V gene data show CDR1 as SGHTA and CDR2 as FQGNSA. CDR3 length: 14 amino acids. J was trimmed by 10 bases and V by 5 bases; bases with no gene match: 5. DNA of the CDR3: TGTGCCAGCAGCCCGGGACAGGGGGCAAGAAAACTGTTTTTT. The encoded protein is CASSPGQGARKLFF.